The entry below gives a single T cell receptor beta chain sequence along with its context. The antigen is undetermined. These data belong to a study of identical twins. TCRdb reprocessed the 5' RACE reads via MiXCR and lists one record per CDR3 protein. The sample shows approximately 1.8 million distinct CDR3 sequences, around a third of them seen only once. The length of the CDR3 is 17 residues. V was clipped by 0 bases and J by 0 bases, with 16 bases between them. Germline CDR1 and CDR2: SQVTM and ANQGSEA. Notes on the study in general: For out-of-frame alpha sequences shared by twins, low generation probability was in excess. Zero-insertion analyses might be partly confounded by invariant T cells like MAIT and iNKT. The study reached conclusions through statistical analysis that was cross-sectional, not following the same donors.

The chain couples TRBV29-1 to TRBJ2-3; no definite D call. Sequencing used cord blood. This clonotype originated in a newborn girl in good health. DNA for the CDR3: TGCAGCGTTGAAGATCTCGGCGTGGGGTGGAGCACAGATACGCAGTATTTT. Translated: CSVEDLGVGWSTDTQYF.